This T cell receptor beta chain was profiled in a study of CD8+CD57+ T cells in acquired aplastic anemia (dated by TCRdb to the late 2010s). For the study in its entirety: On average, sorted CD4+ and CD8+ cells yielded 3 to 4 ug of extracted DNA, with a range of about 0.17 to 27.4 ug. CD8+CD57+ expansion was defined as frequency above the mean frequency observed in healthy subjects. The research as a whole found: Patients and healthy controls showed no significant difference in CD8+ Simpson's diversity (P=0.060). About 30 CD8+ CDR3 sequences were found to be shared between patients and controls, but these sequences appeared to be highly expressed in patients and within the immunodominant clones of the patients.

TCR beta VDJ combination and CDR3 sequence profiling used genomic DNA as the template. An Illumina HiSeq 2000 was the platform used for TCR repertoire sequencing. Concerning the study's data processing: Repertoires were assessed using TRBV/TRBJ rearrangement plots, CDR3 size and DJ length profiles, and Simpson's diversity index. The most abundant DNA sequence in the deep sequencing data was taken as the immunodominant clone. CDR3 amino acid sequences were checked for sharing between subjects and were compared against published repertoires and the VDJdb database. The public reads were reprocessed in TCRdb via fastp at Q25 and MiXCR, keeping in-frame beta chains. Each record represents a unique CDR3 protein, reported with the most common genes and DNA among its rows. These V and J calls derive from TCRdb rather than the authors' analysis. The sample profile shows 260,000 or so distinct CDR3 sequences; more than 45% of them were found once. The ten most abundant clones make up approximately 7.8% of the sample.

This clonotype has just one count. Its antigen is not yet known. Per-nucleotide qualities are absent, and no much larger clonotype sits a single base away. One read alone provides weak support. Expansion of CD8+CD57+ cells had been shown by flow cytometry in the patients chosen for sequencing. Severe acquired aplastic anemia was diagnosed in all patients according to International Study of Aplastic Anemia and Agranulocytosis and Camitta criteria. No patient had received any therapy when blood was sampled. The study deep-sequenced TCR repertoires of sorted CD4+ and CD8+ blood T cells from severe aplastic anemia patients and healthy subjects. In the USA, patient enrollment took place under clinicaltrials.gov protocols 00001620, 01623167, 00001397, 00071045, 00081523 and 00961064. Ficoll-Paque density gradient centrifugation was used to isolate peripheral blood mononuclear cells. Before DNA extraction, CD4+ and CD8+ T cells were sorted by FACS or by magnetic beads.

CDR1 and CDR2 were assigned from the germline V gene as KGHDR and SFDVKD. V drops 9 bases and J drops 3 bases, leaving 14 bases in between. The CDR3 spans 14 residues, from the cysteine through the phenylalanine. The kept DNA is CDR3 alone, 42 bases in frame from the first base. The sequence links TRBV24-1 to TRBJ1-5, with a weak D call of TRBD1 (5 bases match). The sequence was obtained from a human donor with aplastic anemia. Source material: sorted CD4+, CD8+, or CD8+CD57+ T cells (not recorded which) from PBMCs. DNA sequence: TGTGCCACCTGGGGTGCAGGGAACAATCAGCCCCAGCATTTT. Its amino acids are CATWGAGNNQPQHF.